The present entry profiles one TCR beta chain with its context. Additional DNA sequences in this sample encode the identical CDR3. Per the germline V gene, CDR1 is SGHRS and CDR2 is YFSETQ. With V trimmed by 3 bases and J by 3 bases, 5 bases remained unmatched. CDR3 size: 15 residues. This sample stems from a study of blood T cell repertoires in COVID-19. Background on the study: Italy, Spain and the United States were the sources of the convalescent and acute COVID-19 samples.

Profiling relied on immunoSEQ multiplex PCR, and the TCRdb table lists in-frame clones only, not all of them. The sample lists about 110,000 clones; over 70% were seen once. The chain couples TRBV5-1 to TRBJ2-3; 9 bases agree with TRBD1. The source is a human donor with acute or convalescent COVID-19. The donor label of this sample is uncertain. The specimen sequenced was peripheral blood. The CDR3 sequence: CASSSGQGYTDTQYF. In DNA, the CDR3 is TGCGCCAGCAGCTCGGGACAGGGCTATACAGATACGCAGTATTTT.